In this sample, the clone carrying this T cell receptor beta chain turned up a few times. Germline CDR1 reads SQVTM; CDR2 reads ANQGSEA. V gave up 7 bases and J gave up 1 base, with 11 bases separating them. The CDR3 is made up of 13 amino acids. The record originates from a study of blood T cell repertoires in COVID-19. Study-level information: Sources were T cells, B-cell-depleted T cells, or PBMCs; the material itself was cDNA or gDNA.

Some clones are missing from TCRdb's copy, which holds only in-frame ones; the method was immunoSEQ multiplex PCR. The table has about 88,000 clones, nearly 90% seen once. The rearrangement links TRBV29-1 to TRBJ1-3; D remains unclear. Specimen: peripheral blood. The receptor was isolated from a woman of 80 years or more with acute or convalescent COVID-19. CDR3 coding DNA: TGCAGCGCCGAGCGGCAGTCTGGAAACACCATATATTTT. Its protein product is CSAERQSGNTIYF.